Presented here are 5 T cell receptor beta chains from one specimen sequenced in a study of OX40 agonist ivuxolimab in advanced cancers. The repertoire was sequenced with immunoSEQ multiplex PCR; TCRdb's copy has only in-frame clones and lacks some. The sample lists about 61,000 clones; approximately 81% were seen once. The sequencing here drew on CD4+ or CD8+ T cells sorted from blood, taken in a trial of the OX40 agonist ivuxolimab. The receptors were sampled from an adult with an advanced solid tumor such as melanoma, head and neck, liver or kidney cancer.

The rearrangement uses TRBV7-2 and TRBJ2-3, with 8 bases identical to TRBD1. CDR1 and CDR2 (germline): SGHTA, FQGNSA. V shed 5 bases and J 0 bases; nucleotides not matched to a gene: 4. The CDR3 spans 15 residues. For the CDR3, the DNA is TGTGCCAGCAGCCAGACAGGGGTTAGCACAGATACGCAGTATTTT. It codes for CASSQTGVSTDTQYF.

This clone has a handful of counts. The CDR3 DNA reads TGTGCCAGTAGTATACACAGGGACTCCTACGAGCAGTACTTC. Amino acid sequence: CASSIHRDSYEQYF. This rearrangement joins TRBV19 to TRBJ2-7; maybe TRBD1 (6 bases). Germline loops: CDR1 LNHDA, CDR2 SQIVND (reference sequence). This CDR3 has 14 residues. Between the trimmed V and J ends, which lost 2 bases and 0 bases, there was a span of 8 bases.

The rearrangement links TRBV18 to TRBJ2-2; D might be TRBD1 (6 bases). CDR1 KGHSH and CDR2 LQKENI come from the germline V gene. The CDR3 is 15 amino acids. Trimming shortened V by 4 bases and J by 1 base, and 10 bases separated the two germline ends. CDR3 sequence reads: CASSHATGNTGELFF. Written as DNA, the CDR3 is TGTGCCAGCTCACATGCGACAGGGAACACCGGGGAGCTGTTTTTT.

The CDR3 sequence: CASRSPLRGSSYEQYF. DNA for the CDR3: TGTGCCAGTAGATCACCCCTCCGCGGGAGCTCCTACGAGCAGTACTTC. The V call is TRBV19, the J call TRBJ2-7; 7 nucleotides match TRBD2. The CDR3 extends over 16 amino acids. CDR1 LNHDA and CDR2 SQIVND come from the germline V gene (reference sequence). V lost 6 bases to trimming and J lost 0 bases; unmatched junction nucleotides: 11. Based on the CDR3 plus reference TRBV19 and TRBJ2-7, the full variable domain is DGGITQSPKYLFRKEGQNVTLSCEQNLNHDAMYWYRQDPGQGLRLIYYSQIVNDFQKGDIAEGYSVSREKKESFPLTVTSAQKNPTAFYLCASRSPLRGSSYEQYFGPGTRLTVT.

This chain connects TRBV29-1 to TRBJ2-3; D call uncertain. CDR1 is SQVTM, CDR2 ANQGSEA, per germline. The germline V and J ends were trimmed by 1 base and 4 bases, with 6 bases remaining between them. The CDR3 length is 12 residues. CDR3 residues: CSVEGAADTQYF. CDR3 nucleotides: TGCAGCGTTGAAGGGGCAGCAGATACGCAGTATTTT.